A selection of T cell receptor beta chains follows, all from one sample in a study of T cells after yellow fever vaccination. Using its own MiXCR run on the 5' RACE reads, TCRdb lists one record per CDR3 protein. The table has about 73,000 distinct CDR3 sequences, 7.7% seen once. The material was CD8+ T cells sorted from PBMCs, obtained on the day of the yellow fever booster vaccination. Receptor source: a man aged 25-45 years who received the YFV17D yellow fever vaccine. Both conserved end residues are part of each CDR3. A D gene is named only where the DNA matches it firmly. Not every row has a clone size; where given, it reads once, few, many or a size class.

>TRBV5-1|TRBJ2-1|many|14|TRBD2
CASSWAAGGDEQFF
TGCGCCAGCAGCTGGGCCGCCGGGGGGGATGAGCAGTTCTTC
>TRBV20-1|TRBJ2-7|few|13|.
CSASSDISYEQYF
TGCAGTGCTTCCAGTGACATCTCCTACGAGCAGTACTTC
>TRBV4-3|TRBJ2-1|many|19|TRBD2
CASSQDRFVAGALFVEQFF
TGCGCCAGCAGCCAAGATCGGTTTGTAGCGGGGGCCCTTTTTGTTGAGCAGTTCTTC
>TRBV6-5|TRBJ2-7|.|14|.
CASSYSDGLDEQYF
TGTGCCAGCAGTTACTCGGACGGTTTGGACGAGCAGTACTTC
>TRBV7-6|TRBJ2-7|many|15|TRBD2
CASSPGTSGTYEQYF
TGTGCCAGCAGCCCCGGGACTAGCGGAACCTACGAGCAGTACTTC
>TRBV12-3/TRBV12-4|TRBJ1-1|.|15|TRBD1
CASRPDRGGYTEAFF
TGTGCCAGCAGGCCAGACAGGGGGGGGTACACTGAAGCTTTCTTT
>TRBV6-5|TRBJ2-7|.|15|.
CASSYRARPSYEQYF
TGTGCCAGCAGTTACCGGGCTAGGCCATCCTACGAGCAGTACTTC
>TRBV9|TRBJ2-7|few|14|.
CASSPRLLGDEQYF
TGTGCCAGCAGCCCCCGCCTTTTGGGGGACGAGCAGTACTTC
>TRBV6-2/TRBV6-3|TRBJ2-7|many|15|TRBD2
CASSGRLAGDHEQYF
TGTGCCAGCAGTGGTAGACTAGCGGGAGACCACGAGCAGTACTTC
>TRBV15|TRBJ2-1|.|13|.
CATSAGSHNEQFF
TGTGCCACCAGCGCCGGGAGTCACAATGAGCAGTTCTTC
>TRBV28|TRBJ2-4|.|17|TRBD1
CASRPGTGNLAKNIQYF
TGTGCCAGCAGACCCGGGACAGGGAATTTAGCCAAAAACATTCAGTACTTC
>TRBV13|TRBJ1-5|few|13|.
CASSLGVNQPQHF
TGTGCCAGCAGCTTAGGTGTTAATCAGCCCCAGCATTTT
>TRBV14|TRBJ2-7|few|13|TRBD1
CASSRGQSYEQYF
TGTGCCAGCAGCCGGGGACAGAGCTACGAGCAGTACTTC
>TRBV4-3|TRBJ2-7|few|14|.
CASSQGLTDYEQYF
TGCGCCAGCAGCCAAGGGTTAACAGACTACGAGCAGTACTTC
>TRBV5-4|TRBJ2-1|.|14|.
CASSFLSGSDEQFF
TGTGCCAGCAGCTTTTTGTCCGGATCAGATGAGCAGTTCTTC
>TRBV27|TRBJ2-2|few|12|.
CASSWQAGELFF
TGTGCCAGCAGTTGGCAGGCCGGGGAGCTGTTTTTT
>TRBV5-6|TRBJ1-5|.|15|.
CASSSGGYSNQPQHF
TGTGCCAGCAGCTCCGGGGGGTATAGCAATCAGCCCCAGCATTTT
>TRBV27|TRBJ2-7|.|13|.
CASKPGVSYEQYF
TGTGCCAGCAAACCAGGGGTCTCCTACGAGCAGTACTTC
>TRBV7-9|TRBJ2-1|many|16|TRBD2
CASSLITSGRSNEQFF
TGTGCCAGCAGCTTAATAACTAGCGGGAGGAGCAATGAGCAGTTCTTC
>TRBV9|TRBJ2-1|many|12|.
CASSVADNEQFF
TGTGCCAGCAGCGTAGCGGACAATGAGCAGTTCTTC
>TRBV20-1|TRBJ2-7|.|11|.
CSARAGGEQYF
TGCAGTGCTAGAGCCGGCGGCGAGCAGTACTTC
>TRBV28|TRBJ2-5|few|13|.
CASTRQEQETQYF
TGTGCCAGCACCCGACAGGAGCAAGAGACCCAGTACTTC
>TRBV2|TRBJ2-1|.|14|TRBD2
CASLLTSGSDEQFF
TGTGCCAGCCTTCTGACTAGCGGGAGCGATGAGCAGTTCTTC
>TRBV20-1|TRBJ1-2|few|13|.
CSASGGHPYGYTF
TGCAGTGCTAGTGGGGGTCATCCCTATGGCTACACCTTC
>TRBV7-2|TRBJ1-1|many|14|.
CASSSAGGGTEAFF
TGTGCCAGCAGCTCTGCGGGGGGCGGCACTGAAGCTTTCTTT